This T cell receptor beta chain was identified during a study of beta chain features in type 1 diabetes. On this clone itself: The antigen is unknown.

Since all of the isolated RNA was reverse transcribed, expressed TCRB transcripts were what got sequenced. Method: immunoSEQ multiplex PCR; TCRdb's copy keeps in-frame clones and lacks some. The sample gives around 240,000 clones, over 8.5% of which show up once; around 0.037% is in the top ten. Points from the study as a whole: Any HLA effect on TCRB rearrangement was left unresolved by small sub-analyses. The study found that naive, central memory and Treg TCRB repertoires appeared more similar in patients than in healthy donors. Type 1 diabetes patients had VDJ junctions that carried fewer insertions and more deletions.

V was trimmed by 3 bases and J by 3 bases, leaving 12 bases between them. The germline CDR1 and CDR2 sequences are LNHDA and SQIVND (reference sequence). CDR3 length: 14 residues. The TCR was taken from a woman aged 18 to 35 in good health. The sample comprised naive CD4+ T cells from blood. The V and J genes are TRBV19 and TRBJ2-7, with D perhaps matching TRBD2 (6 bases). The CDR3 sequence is CASSMRRDGYEQYF. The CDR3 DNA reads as TGTGCCAGTAGTATGCGGCGGGATGGCTACGAGCAGTACTTC.